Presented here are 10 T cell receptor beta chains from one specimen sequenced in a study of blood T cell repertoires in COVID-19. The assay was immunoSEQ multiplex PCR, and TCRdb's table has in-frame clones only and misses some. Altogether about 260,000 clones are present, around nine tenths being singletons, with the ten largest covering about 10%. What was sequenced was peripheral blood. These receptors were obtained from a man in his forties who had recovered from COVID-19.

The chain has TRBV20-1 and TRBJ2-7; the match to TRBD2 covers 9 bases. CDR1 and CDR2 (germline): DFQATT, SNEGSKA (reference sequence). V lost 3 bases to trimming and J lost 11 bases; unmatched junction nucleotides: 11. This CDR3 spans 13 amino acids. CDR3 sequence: CSASPGLAERKYF. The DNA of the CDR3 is TGCAGTGCTAGTCCGGGACTAGCAGAGCGCAAGTACTTC.

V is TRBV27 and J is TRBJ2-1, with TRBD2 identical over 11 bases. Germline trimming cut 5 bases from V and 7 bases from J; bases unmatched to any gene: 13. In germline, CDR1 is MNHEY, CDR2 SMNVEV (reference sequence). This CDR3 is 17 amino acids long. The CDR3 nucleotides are TGTGCCAGCAGTCCCTCCATAGCGGGAGGGAGACGGAATGAGCAGTTCTTC. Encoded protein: CASSPSIAGGRRNEQFF.

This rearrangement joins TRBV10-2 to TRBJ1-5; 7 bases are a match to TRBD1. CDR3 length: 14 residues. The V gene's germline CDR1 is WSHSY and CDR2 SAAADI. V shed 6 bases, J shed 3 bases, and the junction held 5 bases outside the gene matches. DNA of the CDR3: TGCGCCAGCAGGGCAGGACAGGTCAATCAGCCCCAGCATTTT. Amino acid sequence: CASRAGQVNQPQHF.

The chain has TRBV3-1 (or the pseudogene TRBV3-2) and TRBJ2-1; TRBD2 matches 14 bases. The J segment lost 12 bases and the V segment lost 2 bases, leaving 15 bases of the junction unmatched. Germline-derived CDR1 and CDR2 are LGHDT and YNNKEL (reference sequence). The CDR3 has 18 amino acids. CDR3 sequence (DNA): TGTGCCAGCAGCCAATACGGACAGGGGACTAGCGGGAGAGGTGGGCAGTTCTTC. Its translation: CASSQYGQGTSGRGGQFF.

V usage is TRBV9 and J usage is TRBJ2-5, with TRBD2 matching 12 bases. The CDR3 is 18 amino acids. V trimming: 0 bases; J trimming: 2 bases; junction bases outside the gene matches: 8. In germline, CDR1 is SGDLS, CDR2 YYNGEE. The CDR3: CASSVATSGSPLQETQYF. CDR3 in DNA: TGTGCCAGCAGCGTAGCGACTAGCGGGAGCCCCTTGCAAGAGACCCAGTACTTC. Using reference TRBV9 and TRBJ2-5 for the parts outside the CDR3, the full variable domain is DSGVTQTPKHLITATGQRVTLRCSPRSGDLSVYWYQQSLDQGLQFLIQYYNGEERAKGNILERFSAQQFPDLHSELNLSSLELGDSALYFCASSVATSGSPLQETQYFGPGTRLLVL.

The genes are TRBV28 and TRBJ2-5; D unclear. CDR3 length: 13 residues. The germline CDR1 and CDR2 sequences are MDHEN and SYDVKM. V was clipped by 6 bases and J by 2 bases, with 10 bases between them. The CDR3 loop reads CASRVGRQETQYF. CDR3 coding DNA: TGTGCCAGCAGGGTGGGCCGACAAGAGACCCAGTACTTC.

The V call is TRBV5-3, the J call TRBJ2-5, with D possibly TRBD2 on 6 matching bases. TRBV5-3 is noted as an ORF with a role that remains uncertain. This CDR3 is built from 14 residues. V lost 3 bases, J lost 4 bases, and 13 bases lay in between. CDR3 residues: CARSWAGLSETQYF. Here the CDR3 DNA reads TGTGCCAGAAGCTGGGCGGGATTATCAGAGACCCAGTACTTC.

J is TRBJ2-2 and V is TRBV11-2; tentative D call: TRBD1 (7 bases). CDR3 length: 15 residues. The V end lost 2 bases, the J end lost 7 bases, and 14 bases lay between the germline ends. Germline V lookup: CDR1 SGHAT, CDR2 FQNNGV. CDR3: CASSLQGGGFGELFF. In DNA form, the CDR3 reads TGTGCCAGCAGCTTACAGGGGGGAGGCTTCGGGGAGCTGTTTTTT.

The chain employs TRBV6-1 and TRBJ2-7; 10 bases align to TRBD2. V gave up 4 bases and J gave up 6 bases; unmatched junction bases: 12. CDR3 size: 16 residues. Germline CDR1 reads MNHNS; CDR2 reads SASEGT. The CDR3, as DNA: TGTGCCAGCAGTGCTCCTAGCGGGAGCCCCTCTCCCGAGCAGTACTTC. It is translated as CASSAPSGSPSPEQYF.

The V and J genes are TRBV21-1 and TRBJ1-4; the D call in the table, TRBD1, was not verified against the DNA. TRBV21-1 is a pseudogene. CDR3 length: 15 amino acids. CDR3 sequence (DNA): TGTGCCAGCAGCAAAGTACAGGGATGGGGTGAAAAACTGTTTTTT. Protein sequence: CASSKVQGWGEKLFF.